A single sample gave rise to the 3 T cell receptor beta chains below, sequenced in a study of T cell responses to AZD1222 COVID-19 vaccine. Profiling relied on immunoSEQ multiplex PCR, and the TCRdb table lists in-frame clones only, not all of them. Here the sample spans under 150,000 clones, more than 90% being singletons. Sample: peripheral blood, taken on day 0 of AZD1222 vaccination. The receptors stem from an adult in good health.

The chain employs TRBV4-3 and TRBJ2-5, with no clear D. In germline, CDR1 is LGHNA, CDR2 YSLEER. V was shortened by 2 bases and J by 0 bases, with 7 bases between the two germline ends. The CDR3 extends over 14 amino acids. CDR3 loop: CASSQQMDQETQYF. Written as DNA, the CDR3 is TGCGCCAGCAGCCAACAAATGGACCAAGAGACCCAGTACTTC.

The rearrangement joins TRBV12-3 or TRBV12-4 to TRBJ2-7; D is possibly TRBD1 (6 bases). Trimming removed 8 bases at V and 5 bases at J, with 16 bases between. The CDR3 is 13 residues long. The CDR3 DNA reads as TGTGCCAGCGCCATTCTACAGGGTAACGAGCAGTACTTC. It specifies CASAILQGNEQYF.

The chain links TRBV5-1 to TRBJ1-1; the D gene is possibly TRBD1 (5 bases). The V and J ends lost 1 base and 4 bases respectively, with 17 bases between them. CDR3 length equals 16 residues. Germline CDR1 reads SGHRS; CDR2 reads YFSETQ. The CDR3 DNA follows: TGCGCCAGCAGCTTGATACCCCAGGGCCTGATCACTGAAGCTTTCTTT. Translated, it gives CASSLIPQGLITEAFF.